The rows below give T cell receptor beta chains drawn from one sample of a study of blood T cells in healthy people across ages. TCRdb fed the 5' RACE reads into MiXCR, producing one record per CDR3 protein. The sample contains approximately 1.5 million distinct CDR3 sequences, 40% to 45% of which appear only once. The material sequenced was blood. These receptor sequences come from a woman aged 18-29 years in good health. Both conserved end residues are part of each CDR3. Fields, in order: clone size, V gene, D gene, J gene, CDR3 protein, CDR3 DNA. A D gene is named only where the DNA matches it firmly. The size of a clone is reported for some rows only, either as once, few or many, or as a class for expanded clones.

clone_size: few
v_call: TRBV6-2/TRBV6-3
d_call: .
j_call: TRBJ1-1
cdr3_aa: CASSYSPVNRNTEAFF
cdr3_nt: TGTGCCAGCAGTTACTCTCCCGTGAACAGGAACACTGAAGCTTTCTTT

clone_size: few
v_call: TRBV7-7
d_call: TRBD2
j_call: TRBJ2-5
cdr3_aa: CASSLTSGSRETQYF
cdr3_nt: TGTGCTAGCAGCCTGACTAGCGGGAGTCGGGAGACCCAGTACTTC

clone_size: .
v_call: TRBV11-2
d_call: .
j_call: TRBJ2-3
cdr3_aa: CASSLDFGSTDTQYF
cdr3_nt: TGTGCCAGCAGCTTAGATTTTGGTAGCACAGATACGCAGTATTTT

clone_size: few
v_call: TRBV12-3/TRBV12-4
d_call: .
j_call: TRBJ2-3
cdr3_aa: CASSPLKGQSSTDTQYF
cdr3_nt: TGTGCCAGCAGTCCCCTTAAGGGGCAATCTAGCACAGATACGCAGTATTTT

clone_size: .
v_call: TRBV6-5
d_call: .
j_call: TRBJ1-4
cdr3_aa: CASSSLNEKLFF
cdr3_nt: TGTGCCAGCAGTTCCCTTAATGAAAAACTGTTTTTT

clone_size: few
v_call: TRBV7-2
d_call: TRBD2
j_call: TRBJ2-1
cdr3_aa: CASSLGSGRGSSYNEQFF
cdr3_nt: TGTGCCAGCAGCTTAGGTAGCGGGAGGGGGAGCTCCTACAATGAGCAGTTCTTC

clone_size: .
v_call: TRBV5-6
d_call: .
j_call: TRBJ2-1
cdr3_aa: CASSLGTSIKQFF
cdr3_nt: TGTGCCAGCAGCTTGGGGACATCAATAAAGCAGTTCTTC

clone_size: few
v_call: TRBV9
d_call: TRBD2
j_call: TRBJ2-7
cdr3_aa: CASSKTSGSYSYEQYF
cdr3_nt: TGTGCCAGCAGTAAGACTAGCGGATCATACTCCTACGAGCAGTACTTC

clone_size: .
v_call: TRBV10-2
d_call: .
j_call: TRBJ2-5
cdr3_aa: CASSGPGREGAETQYF
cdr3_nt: TGCGCCAGCAGTGGACCGGGACGAGAAGGTGCGGAGACCCAGTACTTC

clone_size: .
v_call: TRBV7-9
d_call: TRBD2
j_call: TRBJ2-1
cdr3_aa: CASSPSGRYDNEQFF
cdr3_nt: TGTGCCAGCAGCCCTAGCGGGAGGTACGACAATGAGCAGTTCTTC

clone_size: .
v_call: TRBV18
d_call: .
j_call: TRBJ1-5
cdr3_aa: CASSPPDQPQHF
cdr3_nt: TGTGCCAGCTCACCACCCGATCAGCCCCAGCATTTT

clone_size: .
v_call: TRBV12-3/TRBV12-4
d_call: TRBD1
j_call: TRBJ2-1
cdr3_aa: CASSLVGQVGRQFF
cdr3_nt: TGTGCCAGCAGTTTAGTGGGACAGGTTGGGCGGCAGTTCTTC

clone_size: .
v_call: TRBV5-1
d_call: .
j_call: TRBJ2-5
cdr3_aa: CASRDRPAETQYF
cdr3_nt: TGCGCCAGCAGAGATCGACCGGCGGAGACCCAGTACTTC

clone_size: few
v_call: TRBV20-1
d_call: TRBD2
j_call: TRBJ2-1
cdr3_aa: CSARHPGGGGNEQFF
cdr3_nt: TGCAGTGCTAGACACCCGGGGGGTGGGGGCAATGAGCAGTTCTTC

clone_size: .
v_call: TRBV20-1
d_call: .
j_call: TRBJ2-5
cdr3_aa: CSAGTHPYQETQYF
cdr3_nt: TGCAGTGCCGGGACCCACCCGTACCAAGAGACCCAGTACTTC

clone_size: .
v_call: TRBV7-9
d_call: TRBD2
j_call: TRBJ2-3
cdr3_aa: CASSMSGRVSTDTQYF
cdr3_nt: TGTGCCAGCAGCATGAGCGGGAGGGTTAGCACAGATACGCAGTATTTT

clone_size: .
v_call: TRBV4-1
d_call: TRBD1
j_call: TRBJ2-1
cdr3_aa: CASSQDSQGADHEQFF
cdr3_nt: TGCGCCAGCAGCCAAGATTCCCAGGGGGCGGACCATGAGCAGTTCTTC

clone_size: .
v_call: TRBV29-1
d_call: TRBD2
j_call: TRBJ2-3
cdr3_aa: CSADGLARGADTQYF
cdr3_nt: TGCAGCGCCGACGGGCTAGCGCGGGGGGCAGATACGCAGTATTTT

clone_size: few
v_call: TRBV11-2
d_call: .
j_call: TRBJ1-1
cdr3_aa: CASQIGRNTEAFF
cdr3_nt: TGTGCCAGCCAAATCGGACGGAACACTGAAGCTTTCTTT

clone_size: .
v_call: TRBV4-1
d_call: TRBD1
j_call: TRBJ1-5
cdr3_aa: CASSQEDSTGWNQPQHF
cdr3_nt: TGCGCCAGCAGCCAAGAAGATTCGACAGGGTGGAATCAGCCCCAGCATTTT

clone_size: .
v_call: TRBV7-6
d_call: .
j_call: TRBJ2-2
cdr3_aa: CASSLYSNGQGKATGELFF
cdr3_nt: TGTGCCAGCAGCTTATATTCTAACGGGCAGGGGAAGGCCACCGGGGAGCTGTTTTTT

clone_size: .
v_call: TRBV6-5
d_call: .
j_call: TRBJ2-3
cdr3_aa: CASRTTADTQYF
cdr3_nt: TGTGCCAGCAGGACTACTGCAGATACGCAGTATTTT

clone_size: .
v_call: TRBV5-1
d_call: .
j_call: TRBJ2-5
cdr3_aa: CASSLASANEQYF
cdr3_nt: TGCGCCAGCAGCTTGGCTAGCGCCAATGAGCAGTACTTC

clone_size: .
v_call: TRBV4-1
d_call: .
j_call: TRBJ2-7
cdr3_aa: CASSQVSGQYYEQYF
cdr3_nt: TGCGCCAGCAGCCAAGTTTCGGGACAATATTACGAGCAGTACTTC

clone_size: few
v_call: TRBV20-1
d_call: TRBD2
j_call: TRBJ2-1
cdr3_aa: CSEERGYNEQFF
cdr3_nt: TGCAGTGAAGAGCGGGGATACAATGAGCAGTTCTTC

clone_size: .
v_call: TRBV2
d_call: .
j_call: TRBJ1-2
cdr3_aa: CASSAREHYGYTF
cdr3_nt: TGTGCCAGCAGTGCCAGGGAACACTATGGCTACACCTTC

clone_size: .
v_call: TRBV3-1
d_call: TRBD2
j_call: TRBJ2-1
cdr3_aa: CASSQDRLAGFLSYNEQFF
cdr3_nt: TGTGCCAGCAGCCAAGATCGGCTAGCGGGGTTCCTCTCCTACAATGAGCAGTTCTTC

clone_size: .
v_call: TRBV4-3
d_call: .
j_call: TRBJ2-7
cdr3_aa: CASSQDRATDEQYF
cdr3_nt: TGCGCCAGCAGCCAAGATAGGGCTACTGATGAGCAGTACTTC

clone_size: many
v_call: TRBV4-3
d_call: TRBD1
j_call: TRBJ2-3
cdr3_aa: CASSPWTGATDTQYF
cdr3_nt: TGCGCCAGCAGCCCCTGGACAGGAGCCACAGATACGCAGTATTTT

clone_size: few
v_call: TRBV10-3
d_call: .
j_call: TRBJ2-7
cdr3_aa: CAISESKGGEQYF
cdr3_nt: TGTGCCATCAGTGAGTCGAAGGGGGGCGAGCAGTACTTC

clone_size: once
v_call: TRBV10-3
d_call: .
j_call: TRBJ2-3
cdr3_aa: CASGLGTTGDTQYF
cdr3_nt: TGTGCCTCCGGGTTAGGAACTACTGGAGATACGCAGTATTTT

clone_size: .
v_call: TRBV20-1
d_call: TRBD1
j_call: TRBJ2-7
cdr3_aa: CSARDGGQASYEQYF
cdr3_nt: TGCAGTGCTAGAGATGGGGGACAGGCTTCCTACGAGCAGTACTTC

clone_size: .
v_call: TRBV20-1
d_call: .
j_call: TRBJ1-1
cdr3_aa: CSARDQKGMGTEAFF
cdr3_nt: TGCAGTGCTAGAGATCAGAAGGGAATGGGCACTGAAGCTTTCTTT

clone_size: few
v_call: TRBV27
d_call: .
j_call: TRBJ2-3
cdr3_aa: CATRGETEVTDTQYF
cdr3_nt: TGTGCCACGAGGGGGGAGACAGAAGTCACAGATACGCAGTATTTT

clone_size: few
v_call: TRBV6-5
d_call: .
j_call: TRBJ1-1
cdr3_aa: CASNKGGWNTEAFF
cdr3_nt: TGTGCCAGCAATAAGGGGGGATGGAACACTGAAGCTTTCTTT

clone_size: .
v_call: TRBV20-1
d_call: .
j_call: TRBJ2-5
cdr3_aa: CSASLQGKGQETQYF
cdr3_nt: TGCAGTGCTAGTTTACAGGGAAAGGGGCAAGAGACCCAGTACTTC

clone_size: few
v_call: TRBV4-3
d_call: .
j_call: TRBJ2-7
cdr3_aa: CASSQEAGIVAAHYEQYF
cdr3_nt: TGCGCCAGCAGCCAAGAAGCGGGTATCGTCGCTGCCCACTACGAGCAGTACTTC

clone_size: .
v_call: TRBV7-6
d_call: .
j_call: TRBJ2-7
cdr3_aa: CASSLYDTSSIGEQYF
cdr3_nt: TGTGCCAGCAGCCTATACGACACCTCCTCGATAGGCGAGCAGTACTTC

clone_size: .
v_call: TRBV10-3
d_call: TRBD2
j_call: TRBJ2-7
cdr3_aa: CAIKSSGGDYNEQYF
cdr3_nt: TGTGCCATCAAATCCAGCGGGGGGGATTACAATGAGCAGTACTTC

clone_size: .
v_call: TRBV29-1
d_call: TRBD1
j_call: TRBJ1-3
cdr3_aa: CSVGDRGPGNTIYF
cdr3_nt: TGCAGCGTTGGAGACAGGGGGCCTGGAAACACCATATATTTT

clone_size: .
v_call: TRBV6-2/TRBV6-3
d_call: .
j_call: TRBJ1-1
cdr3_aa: CASSASRGWANTEAFF
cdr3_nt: TGTGCCAGCAGTGCCAGCCGGGGGTGGGCGAACACTGAAGCTTTCTTT

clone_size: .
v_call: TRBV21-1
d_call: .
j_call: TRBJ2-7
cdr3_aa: CASSISGQSYEQYF
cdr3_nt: TGTGCCAGCAGCATCTCTGGACAGTCCTACGAGCAGTACTTC

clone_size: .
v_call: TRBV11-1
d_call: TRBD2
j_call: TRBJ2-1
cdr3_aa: CTSSPRTSGGNEQFF
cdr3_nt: TGTACCAGCAGCCCGCGGACTAGCGGGGGGAATGAGCAGTTCTTC

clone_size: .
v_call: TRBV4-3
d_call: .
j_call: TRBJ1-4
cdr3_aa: CASSPIGTWGNEKLFF
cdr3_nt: TGCGCCAGCAGCCCCATAGGGACTTGGGGGAATGAAAAACTGTTTTTT

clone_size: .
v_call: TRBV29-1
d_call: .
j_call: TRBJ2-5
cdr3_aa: CSVETGIQETQYF
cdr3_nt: TGCAGCGTTGAAACAGGGATCCAAGAGACCCAGTACTTC

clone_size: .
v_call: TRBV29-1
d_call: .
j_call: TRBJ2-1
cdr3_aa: CSVDGGRVNYNEQFF
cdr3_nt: TGCAGCGTTGACGGCGGGCGCGTCAACTACAATGAGCAGTTCTTC

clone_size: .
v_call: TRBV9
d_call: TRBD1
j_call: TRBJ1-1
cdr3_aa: CASRSPRQGDGTEAFF
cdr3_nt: TGTGCCAGCAGGTCCCCACGACAGGGAGACGGCACTGAAGCTTTCTTT

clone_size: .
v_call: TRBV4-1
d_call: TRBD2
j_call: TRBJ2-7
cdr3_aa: CASSERENEQYF
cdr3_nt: TGCGCCAGCAGCGAGCGGGAAAACGAGCAGTACTTC

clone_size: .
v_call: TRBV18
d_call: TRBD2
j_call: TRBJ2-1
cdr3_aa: CASSPPAGGDEQFF
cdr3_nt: TGTGCCAGCTCACCACCGGCGGGAGGCGATGAGCAGTTCTTC

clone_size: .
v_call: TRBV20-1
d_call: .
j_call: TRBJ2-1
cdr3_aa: CSARDEGGSNEQFF
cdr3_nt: TGCAGTGCTAGAGATGAGGGTGGTTCCAATGAGCAGTTCTTC

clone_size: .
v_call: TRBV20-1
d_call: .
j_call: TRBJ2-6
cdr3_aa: CSASPFSGANVLTF
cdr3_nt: TGCAGTGCTAGTCCGTTCTCTGGGGCCAACGTCCTGACTTTC

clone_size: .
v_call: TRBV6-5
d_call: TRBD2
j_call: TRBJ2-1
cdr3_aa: CASSYVLAGGNEQFF
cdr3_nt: TGTGCCAGCAGTTACGTCCTAGCGGGGGGCAATGAGCAGTTCTTC

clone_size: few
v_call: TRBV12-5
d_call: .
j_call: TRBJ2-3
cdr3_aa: CASGLVLSGTDTQYF
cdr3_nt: TGTGCTAGTGGTTTGGTACTATCCGGCACAGATACGCAGTATTTT

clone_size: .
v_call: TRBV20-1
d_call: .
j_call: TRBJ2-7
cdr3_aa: CSAGDYRHSYEQYF
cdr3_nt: TGCAGTGCTGGAGATTATCGGCACAGCTACGAGCAGTACTTC

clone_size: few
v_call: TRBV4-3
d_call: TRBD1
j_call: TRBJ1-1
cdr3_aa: CASSPTGGSLNTEAFF
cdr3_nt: TGCGCCAGCAGCCCCACAGGGGGCTCGTTGAACACTGAAGCTTTCTTT

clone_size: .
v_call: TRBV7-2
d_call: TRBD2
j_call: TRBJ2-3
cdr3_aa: CASSLLLAGGLSTDTQYF
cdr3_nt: TGTGCCAGCAGCCTCCTACTAGCGGGAGGGCTTAGCACAGATACGCAGTATTTT

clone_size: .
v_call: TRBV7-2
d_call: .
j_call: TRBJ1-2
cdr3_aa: CASSLAVAAGGYTF
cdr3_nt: TGTGCCAGCAGCTTAGCTGTAGCCGCGGGTGGCTACACCTTC

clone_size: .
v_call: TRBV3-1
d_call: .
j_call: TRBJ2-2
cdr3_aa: CASSFRRGLSSSGELFF
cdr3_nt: TGTGCCAGCAGCTTTAGGCGGGGTTTGAGCTCTTCCGGGGAGCTGTTTTTT

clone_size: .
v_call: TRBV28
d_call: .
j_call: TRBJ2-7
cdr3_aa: CASRGTLTYEQYF
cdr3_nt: TGTGCCAGCAGAGGGACCCTTACCTACGAGCAGTACTTC